Listed below are T cell receptor beta chains from one sample, sequenced in a study of cytomegalovirus exposure and HLA in healthy donors. The repertoire was sequenced with immunoSEQ multiplex PCR; TCRdb's copy has only in-frame clones and lacks some. The sample contains about 150,000 clones, 79% of which appear only once. Sequences were obtained from PBMCs. The receptors were gathered from a middle-aged man in good health and CMV-seropositive. The CDR3 runs from the conserved cysteine through the conserved F or W. A D gene is named only where the DNA matches it firmly. Clone size is shown for a subset of rows, as once, few, many or a class of expanded clone.

D gene	V gene	J gene	clone size	CDR3 protein	CDR3 DNA
-	TRBV28	TRBJ2-7	few	CASAAAQQYF	TGTGCCAGCGCGGCGGCCCAGCAGTACTTC
-	TRBV11-3	TRBJ1-3	-	CASTPTAGNTIYF	TGTGCCAGCACCCCTACGGCTGGAAACACCATATATTTT
-	TRBV6-4	TRBJ2-2	-	CASRPGVYTGELFF	TGTGCCAGCAGACCGGGAGTTTACACCGGGGAGCTGTTTTTT
TRBD2	TRBV5-4	TRBJ2-7	few	CASSLTSGSSYEQYF	TGTGCCAGCAGCTTGACTAGCGGGAGCTCCTACGAGCAGTACTTC
-	TRBV6-5	TRBJ2-3	-	CASRMAFTQYF	TGTGCCAGCAGAATGGCTTTTACGCAGTATTTT
TRBD2	TRBV9	TRBJ2-3	-	CASSSWGAGSTDTQYF	TGTGCCAGCAGCTCCTGGGGAGCGGGGAGCACAGATACGCAGTATTTT
TRBD1	TRBV2	TRBJ1-5	-	CASSPGQGAHQPQHF	TGTGCCAGCAGCCCGGGACAGGGGGCCCATCAGCCCCAGCATTTT
TRBD2	TRBV5-1	TRBJ2-7	few	CASSLTSGHYEQYF	TGCGCCAGCAGCTTGACTAGCGGACACTACGAGCAGTACTTC
-	TRBV18	TRBJ2-7	-	CASSPRTREGLYF	TGTGCCAGCTCACCAAGAACTCGCGAGGGATTGTACTTC
-	TRBV9	TRBJ1-4	few	CASSVGAGAGSEKLFF	TGTGCCAGCAGCGTAGGTGCCGGGGCGGGAAGTGAAAAACTGTTTTTT
-	TRBV5-1	TRBJ2-3	-	CASSLGDNTDTQYF	TGCGCCAGCAGCTTGGGCGACAACACAGATACGCAGTATTTT
TRBD1	TRBV18	TRBJ2-7	-	CASSPSDRDHEQYF	TGTGCCAGCTCTCCCTCGGACAGGGACCACGAGCAGTACTTC
-	TRBV11-2	TRBJ2-3	-	CASSLGRGWGTDTQYF	TGTGCCAGCAGCTTAGGTCGGGGATGGGGCACAGATACGCAGTATTTT
TRBD2	TRBV15	TRBJ2-7	-	CATSRRSGTIAPLEQYF	TGTGCCACCAGCAGACGATCCGGGACTATCGCCCCCCTGGAGCAGTACTTC
-	TRBV5-5	TRBJ1-1	-	CASRFTLNSRQPAFF	TGTGCCAGCAGGTTTACCCTAAATTCCAGACAGCCAGCTTTCTTT
-	TRBV27	TRBJ1-1	few	CASSTSVAVVEAFF	TGTGCCAGCAGTACTTCAGTAGCGGTTGTTGAAGCTTTCTTT
TRBD2	TRBV5-6	TRBJ2-1	-	CASSLFLAGRNEQFF	TGTGCCAGCAGCTTGTTTCTAGCGGGAAGGAATGAGCAGTTCTTC
TRBD2	TRBV11-2	TRBJ2-5	-	CASGGTSGHQETQYF	TGTGCCAGCGGGGGGACTAGCGGGCATCAAGAGACCCAGTACTTC
-	TRBV29-1	TRBJ2-7	-	CSARGGGAYEQYF	TGCAGCGCCCGAGGCGGGGGCGCCTACGAGCAGTACTTC
TRBD1	TRBV5-4	TRBJ2-2	few	CASTERGTGGTRGELFF	TGTGCCAGCACCGAAAGAGGGACAGGGGGCACAAGGGGGGAGCTGTTTTTT
TRBD2	TRBV18	TRBJ2-3	-	CASSLLGGTSGDTQYF	TGTGCCAGCTCACTTCTTGGAGGGACTAGCGGCGATACGCAGTATTTT
-	TRBV5-1	TRBJ1-4	-	CASRDGGTSDEKLFF	TGCGCCAGCAGGGACGGCGGGACCTCTGATGAAAAACTGTTTTTT
TRBD1	TRBV6-5	TRBJ2-5	once	CASRPDRGRETQYF	TGTGCCAGCAGGCCCGACAGGGGTCGGGAGACCCAGTACTTC
-	TRBV10-3	TRBJ2-7	-	CAISDTLAGAVDEQYF	TGTGCCATCAGTGATACCCTAGCAGGAGCTGTGGACGAGCAGTACTTC
-	TRBV4-1	TRBJ2-7	-	CASSPTGKIPSYEQYF	TGCGCCAGCAGCCCCACCGGGAAAATCCCCTCCTACGAGCAGTACTTC
TRBD1	TRBV15	TRBJ2-3	-	CATSRDLRTGGSDTQYF	TGTGCCACCAGCAGAGATCTGAGGACAGGGGGCTCGGATACGCAGTATTTT
-	TRBV13	TRBJ1-2	few	CASSLAVVTEYYGYTF	TGTGCCAGCAGCTTAGCGGTAGTAACAGAATACTATGGCTACACCTTC
-	TRBV6-1	TRBJ2-2	-	CASSEAGTGTGELFF	TGTGCCAGCAGTGAAGCGGGAACAGGGACCGGGGAGCTGTTTTTT
TRBD1	TRBV25-1	TRBJ1-6	-	CASSEGVGGLYNSPLHF	TGTGCCAGCAGTGAAGGCGTAGGGGGCCTCTATAATTCACCCCTCCACTTT
-	TRBV4-2	TRBJ2-2	-	CASSQVQGNTGELFF	TGTGCCAGCAGCCAAGTACAGGGCAACACCGGGGAGCTGTTTTTT
TRBD2	TRBV2	TRBJ2-2	-	CASNSGAVGGELFF	TGTGCCAGCAATAGCGGGGCAGTCGGCGGGGAGCTGTTTTTT
-	TRBV27	TRBJ1-2	-	CASSPRRSNYGYTF	TGTGCCAGCAGTCCCCGCCGGTCTAACTATGGCTACACCTTC
-	TRBV19	TRBJ1-5	-	CASTQALDFTNSNQPQHF	TGTGCCAGTACTCAAGCCTTGGACTTCACTAATAGCAATCAGCCCCAGCATTTT
-	TRBV28	TRBJ1-5	-	CASSLSRGEQPQHF	TGTGCCAGCAGTTTAAGTCGCGGTGAGCAGCCCCAGCATTTT
-	TRBV7-9	TRBJ2-7	-	CASSSNYEQYF	TGTGCCAGCAGCTCCAACTACGAGCAGTACTTC
TRBD2	TRBV30	TRBJ2-7	-	CAWRASGTYEQYF	TGTGCCTGGAGAGCTAGCGGGACCTACGAGCAGTACTTC
TRBD2	TRBV6-1	TRBJ2-7	-	CASSGGGSSYEQYF	TGTGCCAGCAGTGGGGGCGGGAGCTCCTACGAGCAGTACTTC
-	TRBV7-9	TRBJ2-3	-	CASSYPSGVGTQYF	TGTGCCAGCAGCTACCCTTCGGGGGTTGGTACGCAGTATTTT
TRBD1	TRBV27	TRBJ2-3	-	CASSQDRGNRADTQYF	TGTGCCAGCAGTCAAGACAGGGGAAATAGGGCAGATACGCAGTATTTT
-	TRBV6-5	TRBJ1-1	-	CASSYSWDNIPRAFF	TGTGCCAGCAGTTACTCGTGGGACAACATCCCAAGGGCTTTCTTT
TRBD1	TRBV28	TRBJ2-5	-	CASLRLGTAETQYF	TGTGCCAGCTTAAGGCTCGGGACAGCAGAGACCCAGTACTTC
-	TRBV25-1	TRBJ2-7	-	CASSSSLSTLPLEQYF	TGTGCCAGCAGTTCCTCTTTGTCGACATTGCCCCTCGAGCAGTACTTC
-	TRBV27	TRBJ2-7	-	CASSPTRISYEQYF	TGTGCCAGCAGTCCCACTAGGATCTCCTACGAGCAGTACTTC
TRBD1	TRBV29-1	TRBJ1-5	-	CSVQQGWDQPQHF	TGCAGCGTTCAACAGGGGTGGGATCAGCCCCAGCATTTT
TRBD2	TRBV11-2	TRBJ2-1	-	CASSLGGSGSYNEQFF	TGTGCCAGCAGCTTAGGGGGTAGCGGGAGTTACAATGAGCAGTTCTTC